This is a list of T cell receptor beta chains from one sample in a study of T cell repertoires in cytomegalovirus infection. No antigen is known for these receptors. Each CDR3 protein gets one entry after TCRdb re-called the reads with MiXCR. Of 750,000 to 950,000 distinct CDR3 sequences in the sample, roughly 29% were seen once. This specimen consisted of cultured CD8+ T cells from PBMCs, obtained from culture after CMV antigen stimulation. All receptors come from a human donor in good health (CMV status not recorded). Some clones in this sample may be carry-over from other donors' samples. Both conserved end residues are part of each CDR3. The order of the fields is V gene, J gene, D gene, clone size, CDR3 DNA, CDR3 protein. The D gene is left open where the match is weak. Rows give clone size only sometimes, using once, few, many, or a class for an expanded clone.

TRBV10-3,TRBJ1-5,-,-,TGTGCCATCAGTGACCCTCCGGCGCCCCAGCATTTT,CAISDPPAPQHF
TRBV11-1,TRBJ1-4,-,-,TGTGCCAGCAGGCTACCGGAGGGGACTAATGAAAAACTGTTTTTT,CASRLPEGTNEKLFF
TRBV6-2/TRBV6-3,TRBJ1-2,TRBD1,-,TGTGCCAGCAGTTACGGGACAGTCAACTATGGCTACACCTTC,CASSYGTVNYGYTF
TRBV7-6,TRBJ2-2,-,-,TGTGCCAGCAACTCCCCCGTCTCGGGTACCAATGGGGAGCTGTTTTTT,CASNSPVSGTNGELFF
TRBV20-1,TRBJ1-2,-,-,TGCAGTGCTAGTGAGCGGGGCTATGGCTACACCTTC,CSASERGYGYTF
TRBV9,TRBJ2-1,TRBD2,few,TGTGCCAGCAGCGTAGGGGGGGGACTAGCGGGGGGCACGTACAATGAGCAGTTCTTC,CASSVGGGLAGGTYNEQFF
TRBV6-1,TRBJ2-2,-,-,TGTGCCAGCAGTGATTGGGCCGGGGGACACGGGGAGCTGTTTTTT,CASSDWAGGHGELFF
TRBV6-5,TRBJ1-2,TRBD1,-,TGTGCCAGCAGGCTTACAGGGGGGTCGGCGAACTATGGCTACACCTTC,CASRLTGGSANYGYTF
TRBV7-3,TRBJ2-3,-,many,TGTGCCAGCAGCCCCGGTGGGACCAGCACAGATACGCAGTATTTT,CASSPGGTSTDTQYF
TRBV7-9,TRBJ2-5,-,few,TGTGCCACCCAAAAAGGCGGCGCGACCCAGTACTTC,CATQKGGATQYF
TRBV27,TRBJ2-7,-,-,TGTGCCAGCAGTGGATTTGACAGGAGCGAGCAGTACTTC,CASSGFDRSEQYF
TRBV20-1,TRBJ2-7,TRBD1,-,TGCAGTGCTAGAGATCCGGGACAGGGCTACGAGCAGTACTTC,CSARDPGQGYEQYF
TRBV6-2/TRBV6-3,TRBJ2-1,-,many,TGTGCCAGCAGTTACGGGGGCAATGAGCAGTTCTTC,CASSYGGNEQFF
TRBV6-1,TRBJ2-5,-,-,TGTGCCAGCAGTGAAGCTGTGCGGGGAGAGACCCAGTACTTC,CASSEAVRGETQYF
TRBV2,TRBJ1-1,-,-,TGTGCCAGCAGTAGTCTGGGACGCCATGAAGCTTTCTTT,CASSSLGRHEAFF
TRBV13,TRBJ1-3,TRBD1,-,TGTGCCAGCCTGGGACAGAGAAGAAACACCATATATTTT,CASLGQRRNTIYF
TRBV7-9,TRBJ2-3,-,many,TGTGCCAGCAGCTTAGGTGCCGGTCCGCCGGGAGCCACAGATACGCAGTATTTT,CASSLGAGPPGATDTQYF
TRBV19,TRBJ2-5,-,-,TGTGCCAGTAGTAAGGACGGTTATTTGACCCAGTACTTC,CASSKDGYLTQYF
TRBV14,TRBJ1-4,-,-,TGTGCCAGCAGCCAAGATCGGGGGGATTCGGTAAAACTGTTTTTT,CASSQDRGDSVKLFF
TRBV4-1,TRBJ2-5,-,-,TGCGCCAGCAGCCAACACGACAGGCCCCAAGAGACCCAGTACTTC,CASSQHDRPQETQYF
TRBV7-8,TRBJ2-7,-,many,TGTGCCAGCAGTTACCCGGGGTACGAGCAGTACTTC,CASSYPGYEQYF
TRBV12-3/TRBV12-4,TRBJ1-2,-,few,TGTGCCAGCAGCACCTTAGGGCCCGCGGGGTATGGCTACACCTTC,CASSTLGPAGYGYTF
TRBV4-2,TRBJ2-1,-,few,TGTGCCAGCAGCCTCAACAGGGCAAACTCCTACAATGAGCAGTTCTTC,CASSLNRANSYNEQFF
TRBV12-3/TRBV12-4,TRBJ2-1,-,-,TGTGCCAGCAGTTGGGACGGCACTTACCCTACTAATTACAATGAGCAGTTCTTC,CASSWDGTYPTNYNEQFF
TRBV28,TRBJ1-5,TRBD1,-,TGTGCCAGCAGTTCAACCCAGACAGGGGGCCTTAGCAATCAGCCCCAGCATTTT,CASSSTQTGGLSNQPQHF
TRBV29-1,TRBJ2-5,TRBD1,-,TGCAGCGTTGGAGGGAGAGGACAGGGGAACCGGGAGACCCAGTACTTC,CSVGGRGQGNRETQYF